This T cell receptor (beta chain) comes out of a study of blood T cell repertoires in COVID-19. Study at large: Material from acute and convalescent COVID-19 was sourced from the United States, Italy and Spain.

Clones were read by immunoSEQ multiplex PCR, and TCRdb kept only the in-frame ones, dropping some. The sample yields 250,000 or so clones, over 80% seen once. The CDR3 has 13 residues. Trimming removed 3 bases from V and 3 bases from J, with 6 bases in between. The germline gives CDR1 SGHNT, CDR2 YENEEA. This clonotype was sampled from a human donor in a cohort sampled during active COVID-19. What was sequenced was peripheral blood. V gene TRBV11-3 combines with J gene TRBJ1-3; D ambiguous. Written as DNA, the CDR3 is TGTGCCAGCAGCTTTGCACTTGGAAACACCATATATTTT. It is translated as CASSFALGNTIYF.